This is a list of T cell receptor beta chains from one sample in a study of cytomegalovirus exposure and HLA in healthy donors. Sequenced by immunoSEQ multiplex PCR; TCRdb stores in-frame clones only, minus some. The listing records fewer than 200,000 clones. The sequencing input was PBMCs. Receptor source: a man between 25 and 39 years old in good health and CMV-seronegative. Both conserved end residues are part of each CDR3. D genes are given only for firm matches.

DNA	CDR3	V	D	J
TGTGCCACCAGCTTCCCCTCCCGCGGGCTGGACACCGGGGAGCTGTTTTTT	CATSFPSRGLDTGELFF	TRBV15	NA	TRBJ2-2
TGCGCCAGCAGCTTTGTTTTCGGGACAGAGGGCTCCTACGAGCAGTACTTC	CASSFVFGTEGSYEQYF	TRBV5-1	TRBD1	TRBJ2-7
TGTGCTAGTGGTTTTAACAATGAGCAGTTCTTC	CASGFNNEQFF	TRBV12-5	NA	TRBJ2-1
TGTGCCATCAGTGAGTCAACTGGACAGAGCACAGATACGCAGTATTTT	CAISESTGQSTDTQYF	TRBV10-3	NA	TRBJ2-3
TGTGCCAGCAGCTTGCCTCCCCCACTAGCGGACCAAGAGACCCAGTACTTC	CASSLPPPLADQETQYF	TRBV5-4	TRBD2	TRBJ2-5
TGTGCCAGCAGTAGAGGACAGGACGTGGAGACCCAGTACTTC	CASSRGQDVETQYF	TRBV2	TRBD1	TRBJ2-5
TGTGCCAGCAGCACCGGACTAGCGGGGTACACAGATACGCAGTATTTT	CASSTGLAGYTDTQYF	TRBV7-8	TRBD2	TRBJ2-3
TGTGCCAGCAGCTCCCCTAGCGGGGCAGATACGCAGTATTTT	CASSSPSGADTQYF	TRBV11-1	TRBD2	TRBJ2-3
TGTGCCAGCAGCGTAGGAAGAGCGGTACTCTCGAACACCGGGGAGCTGTTTTTT	CASSVGRAVLSNTGELFF	TRBV9	NA	TRBJ2-2
TGTGCCAGCAGCTCGACAGGGGGAATTAGGGAGACCCAGTACTTC	CASSSTGGIRETQYF	TRBV7-7	TRBD1	TRBJ2-5
TGTGCCAGCCCGGGGCGGGAGCGCCAAGAGACCCAGTACTTC	CASPGRERQETQYF	TRBV2	TRBD2	TRBJ2-5
TGTGCCAGCAGCCCCGGACAGGGGATAGTTGGCAGCAATCAGCCCCAGCATTTT	CASSPGQGIVGSNQPQHF	TRBV7-9	TRBD1	TRBJ1-5
TGTGCCAGCAGCCAAAGGGCCCTTCGGGGCGAGCAGTACTTC	CASSQRALRGEQYF	TRBV27	NA	TRBJ2-7
TGTGCCAGCAGCTCTAGATCGGTAGTTGGCGGTTTGGAGACCCAGTACTTC	CASSSRSVVGGLETQYF	TRBV11-2	NA	TRBJ2-5
TGTGCCAGCAGCCTAGGGACTAGCGGCGAGCAGTACTTC	CASSLGTSGEQYF	TRBV7-8	TRBD2	TRBJ2-7
TGTGCCAGCAGCTCGACAGGGGGCGTCGGGACTGAAGCTTTCTTT	CASSSTGGVGTEAFF	TRBV5-6	TRBD1	TRBJ1-1
TGTGCCAGCTCACCAAGGATCCCCGACAGGGTGCGGGGCTATGGCTACACCTTC	CASSPRIPDRVRGYGYTF	TRBV18	TRBD1	TRBJ1-2
TGTGCCAGCAGCGTGACTGGCACAGATACGCAGTATTTT	CASSVTGTDTQYF	TRBV9	NA	TRBJ2-3
TGTGCCAGCAGTGAAGGAACAGGGGGTGTGGATAGCAATCAGCCCCAGCATTTT	CASSEGTGGVDSNQPQHF	TRBV6-1	TRBD1	TRBJ1-5
TGTGCCAGCAGCCAAGAAGACACCCCGGGACAGGGGAAGCATTCACCCCTCCACTTT	CASSQEDTPGQGKHSPLHF	TRBV4-2	TRBD1	TRBJ1-6
TGCGCCAGCAGCTGGACTAGCGGGAGGGGCACCGGGGAGCTGTTTTTT	CASSWTSGRGTGELFF	TRBV5-1	TRBD2	TRBJ2-2
TGTGCCAGCAGGCCCACAGGGGGCTCCGGCTACACCTTC	CASRPTGGSGYTF	TRBV11-2	TRBD1	TRBJ1-2
TGTGCCAGTAGTATGGGGACTTCGTGGGACGGGGGGCCCAATGAGCAGTTCTTC	CASSMGTSWDGGPNEQFF	TRBV19	NA	TRBJ2-1
TGTGCCAGCAGGTTAGATTTGGACAGGGCCCATGGCTACACCTTC	CASRLDLDRAHGYTF	TRBV7-2	TRBD1	TRBJ1-2
TGTGCCAGCTCACCGGTATGGGCGGGAGAAGGCTACGAGCAGTACTTC	CASSPVWAGEGYEQYF	TRBV18	TRBD2	TRBJ2-7
TGTGCCAGCTCGACTTTAGGACAGGGGGCTGCGGACACTGAAGCTTTCTTT	CASSTLGQGAADTEAFF	TRBV18	TRBD1	TRBJ1-1
TGTGCCAGCAGCCCTCCCCGGGGCGAGCAGTACTTC	CASSPPRGEQYF	TRBV7-2	NA	TRBJ2-7
TGTGCCAGCAGGCTAGCGGGAGATAGCACAGATACGCAGTATTTT	CASRLAGDSTDTQYF	TRBV28	TRBD2	TRBJ2-3
TGTGCCAGCAGCTTTTGGGGGACAGGGGACAATGAGCAGTTCTTC	CASSFWGTGDNEQFF	TRBV7-3	TRBD1	TRBJ2-1
TGTGCCAGCAGCGCTGATCCCCAGGGTCCCTACGAGCAGTACTTC	CASSADPQGPYEQYF	TRBV9	NA	TRBJ2-7
TGTGCCAGCAGCTTAGAAGAGGGCTTAGAGACCCAGTACTTC	CASSLEEGLETQYF	TRBV5-4	NA	TRBJ2-5
TGTGCCAGTAGTATAAGGGGGCCGAATGGAAGGCAGTACTTC	CASSIRGPNGRQYF	TRBV19	TRBD1	TRBJ2-7
TGTGCCAGCAGCTTAGCGAGACTAGAAGACACCGGGGAGCTGTTTTTT	CASSLARLEDTGELFF	TRBV7-2	NA	TRBJ2-2
TGTGCCAGCAGCCAGGGACAGAACTCTGGAAACACCATATATTTT	CASSQGQNSGNTIYF	TRBV7-8	TRBD1	TRBJ1-3
TGTGCCAGCAAAGTAGACGGGAGTGACAATGAGCAGTTCTTC	CASKVDGSDNEQFF	TRBV6-1	NA	TRBJ2-1
TGTGCCAGCAGCTTTTTTCGCGGGAGTCTCGATGAGCAGTTCTTC	CASSFFRGSLDEQFF	TRBV5-8	TRBD2	TRBJ2-1
TGTGCCAGCAGCGTATTGGGACAAGGGGATTCACCCCTCCACTTT	CASSVLGQGDSPLHF	TRBV9	NA	TRBJ1-6
TGTGCCAGCAGCTTTCTTGGGCCGGAAGCTTTCTTT	CASSFLGPEAFF	TRBV11-2	NA	TRBJ1-1
TGTGCCAGTAGTACAAGCGGGGGGCCCTACAATGAGCAGTTCTTC	CASSTSGGPYNEQFF	TRBV19	TRBD2	TRBJ2-1
TGTGCCAGCAGCCCCGGGACAGGGCGACTTCCGAAAGGAAACACCATATATTTT	CASSPGTGRLPKGNTIYF	TRBV5-6	TRBD1	TRBJ1-3
TGTGCCAGCAGCACGTCCGGGACAGGGGTATACCACGAGCAGTACTTC	CASSTSGTGVYHEQYF	TRBV7-6	TRBD1	TRBJ2-7
TGTGCCAGCCAGCTTCTAGCGGGGGACAATGAGCAGTTCTTC	CASQLLAGDNEQFF	TRBV19	TRBD2	TRBJ2-1
TGTGCCAGCAGGACAGGGGCGGACTATGGCTACACCTTC	CASRTGADYGYTF	TRBV27	TRBD1	TRBJ1-2
TGTGCCAGCAGTGTCCAACAGGGAATCAAAGCTTTCTTT	CASSVQQGIKAFF	TRBV25-1	NA	TRBJ1-1
TGTGCCAGCAGCGAGACAGTCAACACTGAAGCTTTCTTT	CASSETVNTEAFF	TRBV9	NA	TRBJ1-1
TGTGCCAGCAGCGCCACGGACAGGGGAGTACACGAGCAGTACTTC	CASSATDRGVHEQYF	TRBV9	TRBD1	TRBJ2-7